Described below is a single T cell receptor beta chain sequence and its context. The table lists this clone with a count of one. Its antigen is still unknown. No clone much larger than this one lies a single base away; base qualities are absent. The CDR3 numbers 15 residues from cysteine through phenylalanine. The retained sequence is limited to the CDR3, 45 bases, with the frame set at the first base. V is trimmed back by 1 base and J by 1 base, and the junction contains 3 bases that no gene match accounts for. Sequences SEHNR (CDR1) and FQNEAQ (CDR2) are obtained from the germline V gene (reference sequence). For deep sequencing, PBMC libraries mostly used around 500 ng of input genomic DNA, with six replicates for each sample. The immunoSEQ hsTCRbeta kit was used to prepare TCRbeta libraries according to the manufacturer's instructions. An Illumina NovaSeq 6000 S4 flow cell was used to sequence the final libraries, which had first been combined to 3 nM. As for how the authors treated the data: The immunoSEQ Analyzer handled quality control and preprocessing of the raw data. The analysis was restricted to productive rearrangements, with each unique CDR3 amino acid sequence defining a clonotype. Repertoire clonality was estimated as the Gini-Simpson index, which was calculated using the R package tcR. Student's t test was used to compare Gini indices, while Pearson correlation assessed associations with tumor size change. What TCRdb holds here is the immuneACCESS table cut down to in-frame rearrangements. Part of the clones is not present; checked against another copy, under half of the missing clones reflect an unresolved V gene, and the others are unexplained. V, J and clone size were drawn from that table, and D and trimming were deduced from the DNA. In this sample the table shows over 10,000 clones, 50% to 75% of which occur a single time. The ten largest account for 2% to 3% of the sample.

This record comes from a study of neoadjuvant anti-PD-1 for oral cavity cancer (dated by TCRdb to about 2021). About the full investigation: Before curative-intent surgical resection, most patients were given three to four biweekly doses of nivolumab at 3 mg/kg. Patients without progression received a fourth nivolumab dose around day 43 and underwent definitive surgical resection on days 50-56. Patients with complete response, partial response or stable disease by RECIST 1.1 were defined as responders, whereas patients with progression were defined as non-responders. The parent correlative cohort included roughly 13 patients, with an approximately 32% response rate. General conclusions and limits of the study: Only three patients per response group were included in the TCR analyses, and larger cohorts for validation were called for by the authors. After neoadjuvant nivolumab, significantly higher T cell clonality (Gini index) was found within PBMCs in non-responders than in responders. Higher pretreatment blood TCRbeta clonality and lower post-treatment tumor TCRbeta clonality were correlated with higher pretreatment blood Treg/Th17 ratios.

The time point label corresponds to: before neoadjuvant nivolumab. Patients had been newly diagnosed with stage II-IVA oral cavity squamous cell carcinoma, and no prior systemic or radiation treatment had been given to the patients. The cohort was composed of patients with HPV-negative, locally advanced oral cavity squamous cell carcinoma. Peripheral blood mononuclear cells were analyzed directly, without maintenance or expansion in culture. Samples were obtained from a longitudinal correlative study of a single-arm phase II trial of neoadjuvant nivolumab in oral cavity squamous cell carcinoma. Subject-matched pre- and post-treatment PBMCs and tumors from three responders and three non-responders were subjected to genomic DNA-based TCRbeta sequencing. Peripheral blood mononuclear cells were collected once before nivolumab treatment and again after treatment, at the time of surgery. Genomic DNA was isolated from PBMCs using the Maxwell RSC DNA from Cells kit.

The sequence derives from a person between 35 and 79 years old with oral cavity squamous cell carcinoma. Sequenced here: PBMCs, sampled before nivolumab (anti-PD-1) treatment. The chain uses TRBV7-9 and TRBJ2-7, with 8 middle bases fitting TRBD2. Here is the DNA: TGTGCCAGCAGCTTAGAGGGGACTAGATCCTACGAGCAGTACTTC. This sequence encodes CASSLEGTRSYEQYF.